This T cell receptor (beta chain) was recovered during a study of shared clonotypes between healthy human individuals. Measured with immunoSEQ multiplex PCR; TCRdb has only the in-frame clones, and not every one. The sample has 1 million to 1.2 million clones, about 72% seen once. V lost 2 bases, J lost 2 bases, and 9 bases lay in between. The CDR3 sequence is 15 residues long. Germline V CDR1 and CDR2: SEHNR, FQNEAQ (reference sequence). The specimen sequenced was memory CD4+ T cells from PBMCs. Subset of the sample: CD45RA-negative fraction. V is TRBV7-9 and J is TRBJ2-2; D not certain. The TCR originated in a man younger than 35 in good health. Some clones in this sample may be carry-over from other donors' samples. The CDR3 DNA sequence: TGTGCCAGCAGCTTATTCTCCGCCAACACCGGGGAGCTGTTTTTT. It yields the protein CASSLFSANTGELFF.